This TCR beta chain is from a study of blood T cell repertoires in COVID-19. Study at large: The origin of the acute and convalescent COVID-19 samples was the United States, Italy and Spain. The cDNA or gDNA used as material had been derived from T cells, B-cell-depleted T cells, or PBMCs.

Per the original methods: Amplified reference gene primers provided the basis for estimating nucleated cell counts. The repertoire was sequenced with immunoSEQ multiplex PCR; TCRdb's copy has only in-frame clones and lacks some. V and J calls plus clone size are reproduced from that table; the DNA served to infer D and trimming. The repertoire holds about 130,000 clones, almost 80% seen once, with 9.5% to 13% in the top ten. Looked up from germline, CDR1 is MDHEN and CDR2 is SYDVKM. This CDR3 spans 15 amino acids. V was pared by 3 bases and J by 7 bases, with 16 bases between. Sequenced material: peripheral blood. V gene TRBV28 combines with J gene TRBJ1-5; D may be TRBD1 (5 bases). This clonotype was obtained from a man aged 60-69 years who had recovered from COVID-19. CDR3 nucleotides: TGTGCCAGCAGTTTCAGTCCGGGAGGGGAACAGCCCCAGCATTTT. It specifies CASSFSPGGEQPQHF. Full variable domain (rest looked up from reference TRBV28 and TRBJ1-5): DVKVTQSSRYLVKRTGEKVFLECVQDMDHENMFWYRQDPGLGLRLIYFSYDVKMKEKGDIPEGYSVSREKKERFSLILESASTNQTSMYLCASSFSPGGEQPQHFGDGTRLSIL.